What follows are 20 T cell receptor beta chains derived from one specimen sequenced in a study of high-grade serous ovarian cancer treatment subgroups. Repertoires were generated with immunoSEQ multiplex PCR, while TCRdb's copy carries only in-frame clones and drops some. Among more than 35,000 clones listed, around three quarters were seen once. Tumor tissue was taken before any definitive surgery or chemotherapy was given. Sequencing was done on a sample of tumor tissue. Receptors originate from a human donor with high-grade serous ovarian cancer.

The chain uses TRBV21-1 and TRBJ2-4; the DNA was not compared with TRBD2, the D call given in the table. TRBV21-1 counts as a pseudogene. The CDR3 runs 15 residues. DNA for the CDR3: TGTGCCAGCAGCAGCGTTGCTCGGGCCAAAAACATTCAGTACTTC. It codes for CASSSVARAKNIQYF.

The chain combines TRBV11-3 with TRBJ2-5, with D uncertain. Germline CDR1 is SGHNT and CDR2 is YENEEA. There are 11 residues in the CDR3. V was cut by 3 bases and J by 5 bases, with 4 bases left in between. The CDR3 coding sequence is TGTGCCAGCAGCTTGGTTGAGACCCAGTACTTC. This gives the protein CASSLVETQYF.

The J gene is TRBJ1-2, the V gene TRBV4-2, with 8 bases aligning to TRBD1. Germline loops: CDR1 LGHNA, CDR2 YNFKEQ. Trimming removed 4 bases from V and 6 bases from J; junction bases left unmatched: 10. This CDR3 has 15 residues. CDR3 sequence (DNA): TGTGCCAGCAGCCCCCGACACAGGGGGGTGAATGGCTACACCTTC. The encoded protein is CASSPRHRGVNGYTF.

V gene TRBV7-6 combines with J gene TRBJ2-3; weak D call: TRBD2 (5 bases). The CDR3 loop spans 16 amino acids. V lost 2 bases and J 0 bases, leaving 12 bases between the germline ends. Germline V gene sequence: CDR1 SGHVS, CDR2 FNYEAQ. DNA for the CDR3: TGTGCCAGCAGCTTACGCCAGCGGAGTAGCACAGATACGCAGTATTTT. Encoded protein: CASSLRQRSSTDTQYF.

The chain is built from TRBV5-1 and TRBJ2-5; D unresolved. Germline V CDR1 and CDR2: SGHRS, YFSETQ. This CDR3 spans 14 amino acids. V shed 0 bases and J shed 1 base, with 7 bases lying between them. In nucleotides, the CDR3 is TGCGCCAGCAGCTTGGGGCAGAGCCAAGAGACCCAGTACTTC. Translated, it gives CASSLGQSQETQYF.

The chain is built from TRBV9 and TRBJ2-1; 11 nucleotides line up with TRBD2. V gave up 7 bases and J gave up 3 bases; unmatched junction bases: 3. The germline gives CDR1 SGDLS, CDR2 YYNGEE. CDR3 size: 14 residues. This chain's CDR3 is CASGGLADYNEQFF. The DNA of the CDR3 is TGTGCCAGCGGGGGACTAGCGGACTACAATGAGCAGTTCTTC.

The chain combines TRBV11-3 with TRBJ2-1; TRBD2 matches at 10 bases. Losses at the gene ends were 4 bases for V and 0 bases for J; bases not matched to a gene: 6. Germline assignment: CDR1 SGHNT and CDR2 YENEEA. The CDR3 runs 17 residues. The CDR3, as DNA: TGTGCCAGCAGCTCCCCTAGCGGGAGTTTCTCCTACAATGAGCAGTTCTTC. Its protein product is CASSSPSGSFSYNEQFF.

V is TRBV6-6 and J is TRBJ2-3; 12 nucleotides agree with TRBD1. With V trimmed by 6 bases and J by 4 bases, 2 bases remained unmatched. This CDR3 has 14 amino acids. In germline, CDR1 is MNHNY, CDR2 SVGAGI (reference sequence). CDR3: CASRGTGGPDTQYF. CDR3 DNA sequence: TGTGCCAGCAGGGGGACAGGGGGCCCAGATACGCAGTATTTT.

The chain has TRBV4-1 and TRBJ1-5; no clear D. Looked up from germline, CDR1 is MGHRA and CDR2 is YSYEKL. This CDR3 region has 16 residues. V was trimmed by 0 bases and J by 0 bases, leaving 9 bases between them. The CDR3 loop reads CASSQDAVYSNQPQHF. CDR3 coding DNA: TGCGCCAGCAGCCAAGATGCCGTTTATAGCAATCAGCCCCAGCATTTT.

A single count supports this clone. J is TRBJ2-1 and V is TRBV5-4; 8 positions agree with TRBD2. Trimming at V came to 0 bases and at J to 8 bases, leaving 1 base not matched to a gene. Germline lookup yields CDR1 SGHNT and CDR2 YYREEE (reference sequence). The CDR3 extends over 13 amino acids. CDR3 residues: CASSLELADEQFF. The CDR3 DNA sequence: TGTGCCAGCAGCTTGGAACTAGCGGATGAGCAGTTCTTC.

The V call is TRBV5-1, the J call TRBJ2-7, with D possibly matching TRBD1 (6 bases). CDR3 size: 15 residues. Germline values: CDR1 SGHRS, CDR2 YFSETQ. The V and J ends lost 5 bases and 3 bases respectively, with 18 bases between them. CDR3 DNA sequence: TGCGCCAGCAGTTTAATTGGGCAGGGGATCTACGAGCAGTACTTC. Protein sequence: CASSLIGQGIYEQYF.

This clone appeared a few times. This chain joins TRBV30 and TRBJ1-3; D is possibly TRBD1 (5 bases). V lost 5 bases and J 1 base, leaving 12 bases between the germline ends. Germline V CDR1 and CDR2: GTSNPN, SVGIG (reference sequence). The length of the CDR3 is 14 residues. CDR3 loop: CAWGDGFSGNTIYF. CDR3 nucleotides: TGTGCCTGGGGGGACGGTTTTTCTGGAAACACCATATATTTT. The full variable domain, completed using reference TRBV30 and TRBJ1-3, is SQTIHQWPATLVQPVGSPLSLECTVEGTSNPNLYWYRQAAGRGLQLLFYSVGIGQISSEVPQNLSASRPQDRQFILSSKKLLLSDSGFYLCAWGDGFSGNTIYFGEGSWLTVV.

The chain's CDR3 is CASSLGGTVGGEKLFF. The CDR3 region has the DNA TGTGCCAGCAGTTTAGGGGGGACAGTAGGAGGAGAAAAACTGTTTTTT. The chain is built from TRBV28 and TRBJ1-4, with 7 bases lining up with TRBD1. The CDR3 loop spans 16 amino acids. Per the germline V gene, CDR1 is MDHEN and CDR2 is SYDVKM. J was trimmed by 8 bases and V by 2 bases; bases with no gene match: 11.

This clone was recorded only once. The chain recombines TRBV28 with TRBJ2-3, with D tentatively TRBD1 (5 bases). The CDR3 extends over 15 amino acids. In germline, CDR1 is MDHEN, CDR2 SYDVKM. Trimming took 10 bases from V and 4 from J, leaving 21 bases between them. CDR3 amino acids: CATRDRASVADTQYF. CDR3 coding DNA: TGTGCCACCAGGGATCGGGCCTCCGTGGCAGATACGCAGTATTTT.

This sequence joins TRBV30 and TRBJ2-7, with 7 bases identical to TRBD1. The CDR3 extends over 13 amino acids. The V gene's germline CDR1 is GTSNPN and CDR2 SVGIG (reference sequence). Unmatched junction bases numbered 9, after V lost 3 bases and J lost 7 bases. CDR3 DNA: TGTGCCTGGAGCGCCCAGGGGGTGGGGGAGCAGTACTTC. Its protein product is CAWSAQGVGEQYF.

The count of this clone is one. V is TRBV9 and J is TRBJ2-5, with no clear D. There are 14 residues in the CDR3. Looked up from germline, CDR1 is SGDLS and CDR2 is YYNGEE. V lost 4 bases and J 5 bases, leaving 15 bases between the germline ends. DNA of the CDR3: TGTGCCAGCAGCCGGGTGGGGTTGAGTGAGACCCAGTACTTC. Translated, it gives CASSRVGLSETQYF.

The CDR3 region is CASRDGTGVSYEQYF. For the CDR3, the DNA is TGTGCCAGCAGGGACGGGACAGGGGTATCCTACGAGCAGTACTTC. This chain connects TRBV2 to TRBJ2-7, with TRBD1 identical over 10 bases. This CDR3 has 15 residues. Germline V CDR1 and CDR2: SNHLY, FYNNEI. After removal of 6 bases from V and 1 base from J, the junction contained 6 bases not matched to a gene.

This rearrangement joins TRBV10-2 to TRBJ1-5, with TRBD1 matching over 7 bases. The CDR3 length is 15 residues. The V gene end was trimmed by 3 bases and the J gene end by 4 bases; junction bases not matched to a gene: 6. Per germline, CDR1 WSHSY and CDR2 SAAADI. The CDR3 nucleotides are TGCGCCAGCAGTGACATACAGGGGACGAATCAGCCCCAGCATTTT. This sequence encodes CASSDIQGTNQPQHF.

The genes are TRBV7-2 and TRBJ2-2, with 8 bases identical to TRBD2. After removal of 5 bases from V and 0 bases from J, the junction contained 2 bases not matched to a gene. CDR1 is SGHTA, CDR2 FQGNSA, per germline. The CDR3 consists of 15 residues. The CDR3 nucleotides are TGTGCCAGCAGCAGGGGACTAGCGAACACCGGGGAGCTGTTTTTT. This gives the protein CASSRGLANTGELFF. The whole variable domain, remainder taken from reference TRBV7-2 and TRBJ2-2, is GAGVSQSPSNKVTEKGKDVELRCDPISGHTALYWYRQSLGQGLEFLIYFQGNSAPDKSGLPSDRFSAERTGGSVSTLTIQRTQQEDSAVYLCASSRGLANTGELFFGEGSRLTVL.

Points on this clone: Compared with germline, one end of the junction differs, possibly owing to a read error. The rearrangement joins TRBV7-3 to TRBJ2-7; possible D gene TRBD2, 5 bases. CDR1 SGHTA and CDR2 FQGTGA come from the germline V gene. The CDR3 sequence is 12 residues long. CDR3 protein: CASSLMSGSHHF. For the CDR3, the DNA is TGTGCCAGCAGCTTAATGAGCGGCAGCCACCACTTC.